The 23 T cell receptor beta chains listed next were all sequenced from one sample in a study of cytomegalovirus exposure and HLA in healthy donors (dated by TCRdb to the late 2010s). The method was the immunoSEQ multiplex PCR assay. For the multiplex PCR, a mixture combining 60 forward primers for TCR Vbeta segments and 13 reverse primers for TCR Jbeta segments was used. TCRdb limited this immuneACCESS table to in-frame rearrangements with V and J called. A share of clones is missing; checked studies link under half to unresolved V genes, and the rest is unexplained. For this sample there are about 110,000 clones; roughly 86% appear just once. The ten largest clonotypes hold around 2% of the sample. Sequencing input: PBMCs. Every receptor here comes from a middle-aged man in good health and CMV-seronegative.

This chain uses TRBV29-1 with TRBJ2-5; a possible D gene is TRBD2 (6 bases). V lost 4 bases and J 3 bases, leaving 9 bases between the germline ends. The CDR3 is made up of 12 amino acids. The germline V gene has CDR1 SQVTM and CDR2 ANQGSEA. The CDR3 sequence is CSVGWREETQYF. CDR3 in DNA: TGCAGCGTTGGGTGGAGGGAAGAGACCCAGTACTTC.

V usage is TRBV29-1 and J usage is TRBJ1-4; perhaps TRBD1 as D (5 bases). The germline V gene encodes CDR1 SQVTM and CDR2 ANQGSEA. This CDR3 has 15 residues. V was shortened by 2 bases and J by 3 bases, with 13 bases between the two germline ends. Written as DNA, the CDR3 is TGCAGCGTTGAAAAGCGGGGGGACCCTAATGAAAAACTGTTTTTT. It is translated as CSVEKRGDPNEKLFF.

Regarding this clone: The sample has other DNA sequences that encode this CDR3 too. The chain links TRBV28 to TRBJ1-5; D not certain. Germline CDR1 reads MDHEN; CDR2 reads SYDVKM. The CDR3 is made up of 12 amino acids. Trimming left V 1 base short and J 5 bases short, with 3 bases between. The CDR3 DNA sequence: TGTGCCAGCAGTTTATTAGATCAGCCCCAGCATTTT. Translated, it gives CASSLLDQPQHF.

V is TRBV5-1 and J is TRBJ1-1, with D possibly matching TRBD1 (6 bases). The CDR3 is 15 residues long. Trimming removed 4 bases at V and 2 bases at J, with 15 bases between. Germline CDR1 SGHRS, CDR2 YFSETQ. The CDR3 nucleotides are TGCGCCAGCAGCGCAAACAGGGATTCTAACACTGAAGCTTTCTTT. It yields the protein CASSANRDSNTEAFF.

The chain has TRBV5-6 and TRBJ2-5; D might be TRBD2 (7 bases). The CDR3 runs 14 residues. Trimming left V 0 bases short and J 5 bases short, with 11 bases between. Germline assignment: CDR1 SGHDT and CDR2 YYEEEE. The chain's CDR3 is CASSLAGGRETQYF. CDR3 nucleotides: TGTGCCAGCAGCTTGGCCGGGGGGCGGGAGACCCAGTACTTC.

J is TRBJ2-5 and V is TRBV5-5; D is uncertain. CDR3 length: 12 residues. The germline CDR1 and CDR2 sequences are SGHKS and YYEKEE (reference sequence). V lost 4 bases and J 7 bases, leaving 11 bases between the germline ends. CDR3: CASSMTAGTQYF. The CDR3 DNA reads as TGTGCCAGCAGCATGACGGCAGGGACCCAGTACTTC.

The V gene is TRBV18, the J gene TRBJ2-5, with D possibly being TRBD2 (7 bases). Trimming removed 3 bases from V and 4 bases from J, with 12 bases in between. CDR1 and CDR2 from the germline V gene are KGHSH and LQKENI. The CDR3 is made up of 14 amino acids. CDR3 coding DNA: TGTGCCAGCTCACCGCAGAGGGGGGGAGAGACCCAGTACTTC. It codes for CASSPQRGGETQYF.

The chain is built from TRBV28 and TRBJ1-1; 8 nucleotides match TRBD1. The ends lost 6 bases at V and 7 bases at J; junction bases unmatched: 4. The CDR3 consists of 12 residues. CDR1 is MDHEN and CDR2 is SYDVKM in the germline V gene. CDR3 DNA sequence: TGTGCCAGCAGAAGTGGGACAGGTGAAGCTTTCTTT. It yields the protein CASRSGTGEAFF.

This clone has just one count. This sequence joins TRBV2 and TRBJ2-7, with 10 bases lining up with TRBD1. This CDR3 has 16 residues. Trimming removed 6 bases from V and 2 bases from J; junction bases left unmatched: 10. Germline V lookup: CDR1 SNHLY, CDR2 FYNNEI. The CDR3 nucleotides are TGTGCCAGCAGGGGGGGGACAGGGGCTAGGGCCTACGAGCAGTACTTC. Its protein product is CASRGGTGARAYEQYF.

The chain has TRBV4-1 and TRBJ2-3; TRBD1 is a possible D gene (6 bases). Trimming cost V 2 bases and J 0 bases, with 12 bases left between them. CDR1 is MGHRA, CDR2 YSYEKL, per germline. CDR3 length: 16 residues. The CDR3 loop reads CASSQQGPHSTDTQYF. CDR3 DNA sequence: TGCGCCAGCAGCCAACAGGGGCCCCATAGCACAGATACGCAGTATTTT.

This clone was seen once. This rearrangement joins TRBV6-5 to TRBJ2-2; 10 nucleotides align to TRBD1. Germline values: CDR1 MNHEY, CDR2 SVGAGI. The CDR3 consists of 15 residues. Germline trimming cut 6 bases from V and 4 bases from J; bases unmatched to any gene: 5. CDR3 bases: TGTGCCAGCAGGGGGACAGGGGAGGCCACCGGGGAGCTGTTTTTT. Its protein is CASRGTGEATGELFF.

CDR3 loop: CASGRGGDSMNTEAFF. CDR3 bases: TGTGCTAGTGGTCGAGGGGGTGATAGCATGAACACTGAAGCTTTCTTT. The chain links TRBV12-5 to TRBJ1-1; perhaps TRBD1 as D (6 bases). CDR1 and CDR2 from the germline V gene are LGHNT and FRNRAP. The germline V and J ends were trimmed by 5 bases and 0 bases, with 16 bases remaining between them. This CDR3 is built from 16 residues. The variable domain in full, completed from reference TRBV12-5 and TRBJ1-1, reads DARVTQTPRHKVTEMGQEVTMRCQPILGHNTVFWYRQTMMQGLELLAYFRNRAPLDDSGMPKDRFSAEMPDATLATLKIQPSEPRDSAVYFCASGRGGDSMNTEAFFGQGTRLTVV.

This clone was recorded at least ten times. The chain couples TRBV6-5 to TRBJ2-3; perhaps TRBD2 as D (6 bases). V was pared by 7 bases and J by 7 bases, with 9 bases between. This CDR3 comprises 11 residues. CDR1 is MNHEY and CDR2 is SVGAGI in the germline V gene. CDR3 sequence (DNA): TGTGCCAGCACGGAGGGTTATACGCAGTATTTT. Its translation: CASTEGYTQYF.

V is TRBV4-1 and J is TRBJ2-3; weak D call: TRBD2 (7 bases). Per germline, CDR1 MGHRA and CDR2 YSYEKL. V was clipped by 0 bases and J by 0 bases, with 13 bases between them. The CDR3 has 17 amino acids. CDR3 in DNA: TGCGCCAGCAGCCAAGATTGGGGGGGCGCTAGCACAGATACGCAGTATTTT. It is translated as CASSQDWGGASTDTQYF.

As to this clone: The CDR3 does not end in the conserved phenylalanine or tryptophan, so this is likely a read error. Because the CDR3's place on the DNA is in doubt, the DNA is left out and the CDR3 is given as listed by TCRdb. The rearrangement links TRBV28 to TRBJ1-2; the table names TRBD1, a call not compared with the DNA. Looked up from germline, CDR1 is MDHEN and CDR2 is SYDVKM. From its first to its last residue, the CDR3 has 12 amino acids. CDR3 residues: CASRPAQGSLDV.

Here the CDR3 DNA reads TGTGCCAGCAGTGAGACAGGGCTCTACTACGAGCAGTACTTC. This translates into CASSETGLYYEQYF. This sequence joins TRBV25-1 and TRBJ2-7, with 7 bases fitting TRBD1. Per the germline V gene, CDR1 is MGHDK and CDR2 is SYGVNS. This CDR3 comprises 14 residues. V lost 3 bases and J lost 3; bases outside the gene matches: 5.

The chain uses TRBV6-5 and TRBJ2-7; 12 positions agree with TRBD2. Germline V gene lookup returns CDR1 MNHEY and CDR2 SVGAGI. V shed 5 bases, J shed 2 bases, and the junction held 4 bases outside the gene matches. This CDR3 is built from 15 residues. The CDR3 loop is CASSTSGGLTYEQYF. The DNA of the CDR3 is TGTGCCAGCAGTACTAGCGGGGGGCTCACCTACGAGCAGTACTTC.

V is TRBV27 and J is TRBJ2-7; 7 bases map to TRBD1. The CDR3 length is 15 residues. V was pared by 6 bases and J by 0 bases, with 8 bases of the junction left unmatched. The germline V gene has CDR1 MNHEY and CDR2 SMNVEV (reference sequence). The CDR3 sequence: CASRARDRASYEQYF. In DNA, the CDR3 is TGTGCCAGCAGAGCCAGGGACAGAGCCTCCTACGAGCAGTACTTC.

The chain uses TRBV2 and TRBJ2-5, with 7 bases lining up with TRBD2. Germline CDR1 reads SNHLY; CDR2 reads FYNNEI. Trimming at V came to 11 bases and at J to 5 bases, leaving 11 bases not matched to a gene. The CDR3 runs to 13 residues. Here the CDR3 reads CAGRGDWSETQYF. The CDR3 region has the DNA TGTGCCGGACGGGGGGATTGGAGCGAGACCCAGTACTTC.

The rearrangement joins TRBV6-1 to TRBJ1-4; no reliable D call. Trimming took 8 bases from V and 10 from J, leaving 17 bases between them. The CDR3 extends over 13 amino acids. Germline V gives CDR1 MNHNS, CDR2 SASEGT. CDR3 DNA: TGTGCCAGCCGAGAGGACGGGGTTCGAAAACTGTTTTTT. Translation: CASREDGVRKLFF.

This chain connects TRBV4-2 to TRBJ1-2; TRBD1 aligns across 8 bases. The CDR3 runs 13 residues. V was clipped by 3 bases and J by 8 bases; unmatched bases: 5. Germline V gives CDR1 LGHNA, CDR2 YNFKEQ. CDR3 DNA sequence: TGTGCCAGCAGCCAGACAGGGGAAAGGGGCTACACCTTC. Its translation: CASSQTGERGYTF.

The chain combines TRBV6-5 with TRBJ1-1; a weak D match, TRBD1 (5 bases). The ends were cut back, 3 bases at V and 0 bases at J, with 8 bases in the middle. Germline CDR1 is MNHEY and CDR2 is SVGAGI. The CDR3 length is 14 residues. For the CDR3, the DNA is TGTGCCAGCAGTTATGACAGTATGAACACTGAAGCTTTCTTT. The encoded protein is CASSYDSMNTEAFF.

This clone turned up a few times. The chain combines TRBV7-2 with TRBJ2-1; D possibly corresponds to TRBD1 (6 bases). The CDR3 spans 13 residues. Per the germline V gene, CDR1 is SGHTA and CDR2 is FQGNSA. Trimming pared 6 bases from V and 15 bases from J, leaving 21 bases between. The CDR3 is CASRDLQGIGMFF. The CDR3 nucleotides read TGTGCCAGCAGAGACCTACAGGGAATCGGGATGTTCTTC.